The T cell receptor (beta chain) described here comes from a study of OX40 agonist ivuxolimab in advanced cancers. The germline V and J ends were trimmed by 1 base and 3 bases, with 9 bases remaining between them. The CDR3 covers 14 residues. Germline CDR1 SGHTA, CDR2 FQGNSA. The method was immunoSEQ multiplex PCR; TCRdb's version includes in-frame clones alone and lacks a portion of them. Of fewer than 85,000 clones in the sample, roughly 87% are singletons; the top ten hold roughly 5.8%. This receptor was taken from an adult with an advanced solid tumor such as melanoma, head and neck, liver or kidney cancer. This specimen was CD4+ or CD8+ T cells sorted from blood, taken in a trial of the OX40 agonist ivuxolimab. This sequence joins TRBV7-2 and TRBJ1-1, with no clear D. CDR3 region: CASSLDSKHTEAFF. CDR3 coding DNA: TGTGCCAGCAGCTTAGATTCCAAGCACACTGAAGCTTTCTTT.